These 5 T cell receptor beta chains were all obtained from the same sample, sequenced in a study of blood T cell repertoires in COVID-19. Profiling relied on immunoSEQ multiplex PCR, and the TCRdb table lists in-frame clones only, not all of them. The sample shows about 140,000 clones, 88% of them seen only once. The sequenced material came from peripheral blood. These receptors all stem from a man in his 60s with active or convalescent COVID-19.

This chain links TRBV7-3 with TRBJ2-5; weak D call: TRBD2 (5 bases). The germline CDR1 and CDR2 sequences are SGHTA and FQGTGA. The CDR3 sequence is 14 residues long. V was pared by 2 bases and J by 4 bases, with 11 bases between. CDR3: CASSLGSVPETQYF. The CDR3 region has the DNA TGTGCCAGCAGCTTAGGTAGCGTTCCAGAGACCCAGTACTTC. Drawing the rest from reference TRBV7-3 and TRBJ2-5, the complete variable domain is GAGVSQTPSNKVTEKGKYVELRCDPISGHTALYWYRQSLGQGPEFLIYFQGTGAADDSGLPNDRFFAVRPEGSVSTLKIQRTERGDSAVYLCASSLGSVPETQYFGPGTRLLVL.

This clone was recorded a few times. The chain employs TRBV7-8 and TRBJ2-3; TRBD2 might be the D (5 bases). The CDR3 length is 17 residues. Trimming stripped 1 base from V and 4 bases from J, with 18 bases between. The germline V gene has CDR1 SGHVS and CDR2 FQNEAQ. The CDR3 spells CASSLGVDWGWSDTQYF. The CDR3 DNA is TGTGCCAGCAGCTTAGGGGTGGACTGGGGTTGGTCAGATACGCAGTATTTT.

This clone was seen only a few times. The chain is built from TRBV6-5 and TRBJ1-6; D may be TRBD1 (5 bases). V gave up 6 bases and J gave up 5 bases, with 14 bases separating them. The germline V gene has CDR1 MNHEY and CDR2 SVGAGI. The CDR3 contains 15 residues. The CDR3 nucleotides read TGTGCCAGCAGGCCTTTGGGAGGGGATAATTCACCCCTCCACTTT. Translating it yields CASRPLGGDNSPLHF.

The CDR3 reads CASRPGQPGNTIYF. The CDR3 DNA reads TGTGCCAGTAGACCCGGACAGCCTGGAAACACCATATATTTT. The chain has TRBV19 and TRBJ1-3; weak D call: TRBD1 (6 bases). This CDR3 spans 14 amino acids. CDR1 LNHDA and CDR2 SQIVND come from the germline V gene (reference sequence). The V end was cut by 6 bases, the J end by 2 bases, with 11 bases between.

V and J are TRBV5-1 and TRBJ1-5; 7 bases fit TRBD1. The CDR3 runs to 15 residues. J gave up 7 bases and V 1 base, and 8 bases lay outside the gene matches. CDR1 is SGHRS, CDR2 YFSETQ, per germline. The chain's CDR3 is CASSLNGQVEQPQHF. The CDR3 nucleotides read TGCGCCAGCAGCTTGAATGGACAGGTAGAACAGCCCCAGCATTTT.